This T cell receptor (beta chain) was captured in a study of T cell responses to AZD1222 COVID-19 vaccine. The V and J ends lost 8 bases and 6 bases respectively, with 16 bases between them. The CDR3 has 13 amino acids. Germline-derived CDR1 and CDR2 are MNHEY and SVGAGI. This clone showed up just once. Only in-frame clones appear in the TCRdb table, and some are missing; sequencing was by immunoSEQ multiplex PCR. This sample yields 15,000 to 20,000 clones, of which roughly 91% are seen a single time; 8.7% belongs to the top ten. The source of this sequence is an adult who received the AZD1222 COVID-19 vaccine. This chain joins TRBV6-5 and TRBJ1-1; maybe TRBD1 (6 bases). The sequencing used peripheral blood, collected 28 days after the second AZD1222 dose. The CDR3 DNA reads TGTGCCAGCGAGAGACAGGTTCTCGCTGAAGCTTTCTTT. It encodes CASERQVLAEAFF.